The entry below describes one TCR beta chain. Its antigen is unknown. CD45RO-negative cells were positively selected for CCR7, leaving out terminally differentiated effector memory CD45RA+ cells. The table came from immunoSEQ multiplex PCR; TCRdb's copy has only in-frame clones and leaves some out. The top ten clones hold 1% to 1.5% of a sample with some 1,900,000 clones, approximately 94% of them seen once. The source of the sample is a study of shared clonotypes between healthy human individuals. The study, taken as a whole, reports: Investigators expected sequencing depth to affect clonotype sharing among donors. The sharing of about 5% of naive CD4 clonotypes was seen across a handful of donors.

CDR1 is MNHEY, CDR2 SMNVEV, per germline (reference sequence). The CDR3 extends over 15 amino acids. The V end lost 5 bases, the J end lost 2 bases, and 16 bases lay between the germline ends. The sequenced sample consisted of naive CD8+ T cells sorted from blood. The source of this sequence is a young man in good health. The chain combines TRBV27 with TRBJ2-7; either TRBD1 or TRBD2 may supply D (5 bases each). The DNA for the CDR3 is TGTGCCAGCAGTACCTGGGACGGAAGCACCTACGAGCAGTACTTC. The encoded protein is CASSTWDGSTYEQYF.